This TCR beta chain was obtained from a study of OX40 agonist ivuxolimab in advanced cancers. The study in broad terms: Ivuxolimab was a fully human IgG2 agonistic monoclonal antibody targeting the costimulatory receptor OX40 (CD134). The purpose of peripheral TCRbeta sequencing was to test whether ivuxolimab changed TCR sequence diversity and led to clonal T-cell expansion. The dose-escalation cohort was 82.7% male with a mean age of around 62 years, ranging from roughly 23 to 85. Partial responses occurred in three dose-escalation patients: two with cutaneous melanoma and one with hepatocellular carcinoma. The paper covers the monotherapy dose-escalation part of the phase I ivuxolimab trial, which included N of about 50 patients. Intravenous ivuxolimab was administered to patients every 2 weeks at six dose levels: 0.01, 0.1, 0.3, 1.5, 3 and 10 mg/kg. Patients were allowed to have had prior anti-PD-1, anti-PD-L1 or anti-CTLA-4 therapy, and around 41% of the dose-escalation patients had previously received checkpoint inhibitors. Of the approximately 50 patients in dose escalation, about 19 had hepatocellular carcinoma, about 15 had melanoma, 9 had renal cell carcinoma and 9 had head and neck cancer. Results and caveats for the whole study, not just this receptor: Low levels of normalized T-cell clonal expansion were also shown by some nonresponding patients. At doses of 0.1 to 3.0 mg/kg, clonal expansion of both CD4+ and CD8+ blood T cells was observed from baseline to week 6. After ivuxolimab, CD8+ T cells had more expanded clones than CD4+ T cells on average. In partial responders in the 0.1-3.0 mg/kg groups, normalized peripheral clonal expansion was found to be among the lowest, especially among CD8+ T cells. The antigen specificity of the clonally expanded peripheral T cells was not determined.

V is pruned by 6 bases and J by 6 bases, leaving 11 bases of the junction without a gene match. The CDR3 spans 15 residues, from the cysteine through the phenylalanine. CDR3 DNA is the only sequence kept; it has 45 bases, read in frame from the first base. The germline V gene yields MNHNS for CDR1 and SASEGT for CDR2. The trial excluded patients who had a history of autoimmune disease or who were on systemic immunosuppression. In every dose cohort, peripheral blood was drawn for TCR sequencing at baseline, cycle 4 day 1, and cycle 7 day 1. Samples were obtained from an open-label, multicenter, first-in-human phase I dose-escalation trial of ivuxolimab. Adults with locally advanced or metastatic melanoma, renal cell, hepatocellular, or head and neck squamous cell carcinoma were enrolled in the trial. CD4+ and CD8+ T cells were sorted separately from peripheral blood before TCR sequencing. To sequence the TCRbeta CDR3 region, genomic DNA was isolated from the sorted cells. TCRbeta CDR3 regions were sequenced using the immunoSEQ Assay. What TCRdb holds here is the immuneACCESS table cut down to in-frame rearrangements. Part of the clones is not present; checked against another copy, under half of the missing clones reflect an unresolved V gene, and the others are unexplained. In this sample the table shows 65,000 to 95,000 clones, around nine tenths of which occur a single time. The biggest ten clones account for approximately 0.71% of the sample.

As concerns this clone: This clone's antigen is unknown. One base away there is no much larger clone; base qualities are not given.

This specimen was CD4+ or CD8+ T cells sorted from blood, taken in a trial of the OX40 agonist ivuxolimab. The sequence came from an adult with an advanced solid tumor such as melanoma, head and neck, liver or kidney cancer. The chain employs TRBV6-1 and TRBJ2-1, with 7 bases aligning to TRBD1. In nucleotide form, the sequence is TGTGCCAGCAGGGAGACAGGGTGGCTGGTCAATGAGCAGTTCTTC. Translation gives CASRETGWLVNEQFF.